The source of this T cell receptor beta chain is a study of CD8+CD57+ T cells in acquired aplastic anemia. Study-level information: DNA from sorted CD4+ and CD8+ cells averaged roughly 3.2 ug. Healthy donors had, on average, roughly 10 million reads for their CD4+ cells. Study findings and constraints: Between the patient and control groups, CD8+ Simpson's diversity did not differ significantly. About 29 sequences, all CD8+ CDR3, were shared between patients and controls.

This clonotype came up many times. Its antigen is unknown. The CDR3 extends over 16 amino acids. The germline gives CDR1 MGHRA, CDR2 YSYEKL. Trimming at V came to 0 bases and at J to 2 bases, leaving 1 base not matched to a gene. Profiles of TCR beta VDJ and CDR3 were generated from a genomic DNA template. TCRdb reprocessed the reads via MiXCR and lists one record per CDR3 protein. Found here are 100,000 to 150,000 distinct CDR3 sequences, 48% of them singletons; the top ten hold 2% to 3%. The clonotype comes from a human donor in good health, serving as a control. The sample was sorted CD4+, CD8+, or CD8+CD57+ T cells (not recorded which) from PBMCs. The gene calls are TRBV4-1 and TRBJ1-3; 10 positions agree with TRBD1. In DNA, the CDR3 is TGCGCCAGCAGCCAAGAGACAGGGGGCCCTGGAAACACCATATATTTT. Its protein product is CASSQETGGPGNTIYF.